In this sample, the clone carrying this T cell receptor beta chain turned up once. A read error likely explains this, since a far larger clone differs by one base. The CDR3 has 13 amino acids. Germline values: CDR1 MDHEN, CDR2 SYDVKM. This record comes from a study of shared clonotypes between healthy human individuals. With unsorted samples, genomic DNA was obtained from some 100 million PBMCs. The data were produced by immunoSEQ multiplex PCR, yet TCRdb's version contains in-frame clones alone and is incomplete. The sample consists of roughly 96,000 clones, about 45% of them appearing once. The sample taken for sequencing was PBMCs. The chain carries TRBV28 and TRBJ1-2; a weak D match, TRBD1 (5 bases). The sequence derives from a woman aged 40-49 years in good health. Some clones in this sample may be carry-over from other donors' samples. The CDR3 DNA reads TGTGCCGGCAGTCCTAGGGACCCCCGGGGCTACACCTTC. Protein sequence: CAGSPRDPRGYTF.